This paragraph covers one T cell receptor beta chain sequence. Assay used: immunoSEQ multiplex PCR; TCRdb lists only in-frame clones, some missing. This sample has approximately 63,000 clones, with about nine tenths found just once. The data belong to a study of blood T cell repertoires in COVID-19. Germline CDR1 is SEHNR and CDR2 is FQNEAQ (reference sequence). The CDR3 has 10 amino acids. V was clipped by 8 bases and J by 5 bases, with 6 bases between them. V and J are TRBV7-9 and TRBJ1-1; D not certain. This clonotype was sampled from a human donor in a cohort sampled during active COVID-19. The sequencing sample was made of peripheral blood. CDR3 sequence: CASSRTEAFF. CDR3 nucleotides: TGTGCCAGCTCGAGGACTGAAGCTTTCTTT.